Listed below are T cell receptor beta chains from one sample, sequenced in a study of cytomegalovirus exposure and HLA in healthy donors. Sequencing used immunoSEQ multiplex PCR; TCRdb keeps in-frame clones, though not all of them. The sample lists 150,000 or so clones; 73% were seen once. The sequenced sample consisted of PBMCs. The receptors were gathered from a woman aged 18 to 35 in good health and CMV-seronegative. Each CDR3 is given with its conserved first and last residue. D genes are given only for firm matches. Expanded clones get a size class; other rows say once, few or many, or leave the size out.

>few|TRBJ1-2|TRBV2|.
TGTGCCAGCAGCGAGACAGCTAACTATGGCTACACCTTC
CASSETANYGYTF
>.|TRBJ1-2|TRBV7-9|.
TGTGCCACCCCAGCTGTACAGGGATCGCGGCATGGCTACACCTTC
CATPAVQGSRHGYTF
>.|TRBJ2-7|TRBV7-9|TRBD1
TGTGCCAGCAGCTTAGGGACAGGGACCTACGAGCAGTACTTC
CASSLGTGTYEQYF
>.|TRBJ2-7|TRBV10-3|TRBD1
TGTGCCATCAGTGAGCCGGGACAGGGGGGGTCCTACGAGCAGTACTTC
CAISEPGQGGSYEQYF
>once|TRBJ2-5|TRBV5-1|.
TGCGCCAGCAGCTGGGGGGGACAAACGCGCCAAGAGACCCAGTACTTC
CASSWGGQTRQETQYF
>.|TRBJ2-1|TRBV19|.
TGTGCCAGTGGTATAAAAGCGGGTGCCTACAATGAGCAGTTCTTC
CASGIKAGAYNEQFF
>.|TRBJ2-5|TRBV28|TRBD2
TGTGCCAGCAGTACGGGGACTAGCGGGCAAGAGACCCAGTACTTC
CASSTGTSGQETQYF
>.|TRBJ2-2|TRBV7-8|.
TGTGCCAGCAGCGGGTTTACGACAGAGTTAACCGGGGAGCTGTTTTTT
CASSGFTTELTGELFF
>.|TRBJ1-5|TRBV10-3|TRBD1
TGTGCCATCAGTGGAGTAGGGGGCGATCAGCCCCAGCATTTT
CAISGVGGDQPQHF
>.|TRBJ2-1|TRBV7-8|TRBD1
TGTGCCAGCAGCCGGGGACAGGGGGCGAACAATGAGCAGTTCTTC
CASSRGQGANNEQFF
>.|TRBJ1-5|TRBV19|TRBD1
TGTGCCAGTAGTATTTGGGACAGTTTCAATCAGCCCCAGCATTTT
CASSIWDSFNQPQHF
>.|TRBJ2-3|TRBV25-1|TRBD1
TGTGCCAGCAGTGACTTGGACAGGGCAAGGACGCAGTATTTT
CASSDLDRARTQYF